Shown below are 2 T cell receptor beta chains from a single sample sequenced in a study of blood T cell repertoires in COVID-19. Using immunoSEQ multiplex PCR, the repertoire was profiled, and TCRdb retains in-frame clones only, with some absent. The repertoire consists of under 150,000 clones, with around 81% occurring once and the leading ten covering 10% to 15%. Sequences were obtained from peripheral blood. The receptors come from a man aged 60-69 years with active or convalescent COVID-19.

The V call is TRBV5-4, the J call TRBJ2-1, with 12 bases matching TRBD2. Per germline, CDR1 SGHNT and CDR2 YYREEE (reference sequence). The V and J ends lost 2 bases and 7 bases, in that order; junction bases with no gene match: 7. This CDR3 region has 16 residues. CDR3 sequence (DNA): TGTGCCAGCAGCTTCCGCGGGACTAGCGGGCAGAATGAGCAGTTCTTC. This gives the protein CASSFRGTSGQNEQFF. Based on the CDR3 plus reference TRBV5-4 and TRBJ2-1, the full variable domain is ETGVTQSPTHLIKTRGQQVTLRCSSQSGHNTVSWYQQALGQGPQFIFQYYREEENGRGNFPPRFSGLQFPNYSSELNVNALELDDSALYLCASSFRGTSGQNEQFFGPGTRLTVL.

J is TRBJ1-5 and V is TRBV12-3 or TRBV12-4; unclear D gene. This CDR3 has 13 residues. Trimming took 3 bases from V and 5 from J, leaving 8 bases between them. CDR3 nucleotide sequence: TGTGCCAGCAGTTTTGTGCAGGATCAGCCCCAGCATTTT. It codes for CASSFVQDQPQHF.